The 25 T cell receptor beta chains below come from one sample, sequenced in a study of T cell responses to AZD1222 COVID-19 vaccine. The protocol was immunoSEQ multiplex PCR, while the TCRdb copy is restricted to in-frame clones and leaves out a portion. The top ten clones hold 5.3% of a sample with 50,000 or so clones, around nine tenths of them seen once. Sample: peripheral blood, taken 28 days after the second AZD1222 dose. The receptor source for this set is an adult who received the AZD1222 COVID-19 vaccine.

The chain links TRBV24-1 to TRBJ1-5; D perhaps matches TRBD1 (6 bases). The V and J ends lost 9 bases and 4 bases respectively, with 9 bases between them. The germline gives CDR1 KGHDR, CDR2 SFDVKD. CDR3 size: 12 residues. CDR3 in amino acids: CATEGGNQPQHF. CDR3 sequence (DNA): TGTGCCACCGAAGGGGGGAATCAGCCCCAGCATTTT.

CDR3 in amino acids: CAIGPGLAGSTQYF. The CDR3 DNA reads TGTGCCATCGGCCCGGGACTAGCGGGAAGTACGCAGTATTTT. V and J are TRBV10-3 and TRBJ2-3; 13 positions agree with TRBD2. With 8 bases clipped from V and 8 bases from J, the junction kept 7 bases outside the gene matches. Germline CDR1 reads ENHRY; CDR2 reads SYGVKD. CDR3 size: 14 residues.

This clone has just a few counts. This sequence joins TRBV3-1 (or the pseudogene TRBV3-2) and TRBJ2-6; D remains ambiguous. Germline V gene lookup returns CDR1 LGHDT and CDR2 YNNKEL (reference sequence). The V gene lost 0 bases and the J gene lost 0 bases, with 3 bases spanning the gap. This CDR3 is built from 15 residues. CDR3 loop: CASSQDVSGANVLTF. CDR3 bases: TGTGCCAGCAGCCAAGATGTCTCTGGGGCCAACGTCCTGACTTTC.

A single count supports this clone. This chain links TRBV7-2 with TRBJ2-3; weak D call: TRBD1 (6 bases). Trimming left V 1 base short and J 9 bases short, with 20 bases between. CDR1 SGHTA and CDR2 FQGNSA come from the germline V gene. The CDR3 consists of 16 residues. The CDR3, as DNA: TGTGCCAGCAGCTTAGATCAGGGGCCGCCTCCGAAGACGCAGTATTTT. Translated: CASSLDQGPPPKTQYF.

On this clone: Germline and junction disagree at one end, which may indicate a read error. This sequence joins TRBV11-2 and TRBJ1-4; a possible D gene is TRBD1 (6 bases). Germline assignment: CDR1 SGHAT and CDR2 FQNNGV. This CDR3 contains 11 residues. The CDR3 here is CASSSNRAFAF. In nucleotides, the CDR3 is TGTGCCAGCAGCTCCAACAGGGCCTTTGCTTTT. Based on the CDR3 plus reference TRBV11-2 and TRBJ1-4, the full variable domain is EAGVAQSPRYKIIEKRQSVAFWCNPISGHATLYWYQQILGQGPKLLIQFQNNGVVDDSQLPKDRFSAERLKGVDSTLKIQPAKLEDSAVYLCASSSNRAFAFGSGTQLSVL.

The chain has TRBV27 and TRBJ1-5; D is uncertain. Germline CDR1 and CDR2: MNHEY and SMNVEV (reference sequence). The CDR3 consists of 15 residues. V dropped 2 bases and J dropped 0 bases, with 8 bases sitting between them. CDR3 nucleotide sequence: TGTGCCAGCAGTTTAGACGGATTTAGCAATCAGCCCCAGCATTTT. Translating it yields CASSLDGFSNQPQHF.

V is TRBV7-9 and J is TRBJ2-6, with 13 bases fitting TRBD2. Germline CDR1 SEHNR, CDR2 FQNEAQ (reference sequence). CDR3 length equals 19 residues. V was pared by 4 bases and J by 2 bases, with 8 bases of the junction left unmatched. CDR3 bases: TGTGCCAGCAGCTCTTGGACTAGCGGGGGCGTCACTGGGGCCAACGTCCTGACTTTC. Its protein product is CASSSWTSGGVTGANVLTF.

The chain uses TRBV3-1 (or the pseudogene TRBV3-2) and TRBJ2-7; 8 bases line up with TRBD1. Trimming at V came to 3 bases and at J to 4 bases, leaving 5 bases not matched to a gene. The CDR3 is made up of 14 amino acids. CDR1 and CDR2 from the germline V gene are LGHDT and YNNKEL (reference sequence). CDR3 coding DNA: TGTGCCAGCAGCCACACAGGGACAGGATACGAGCAGTACTTC. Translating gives CASSHTGTGYEQYF.

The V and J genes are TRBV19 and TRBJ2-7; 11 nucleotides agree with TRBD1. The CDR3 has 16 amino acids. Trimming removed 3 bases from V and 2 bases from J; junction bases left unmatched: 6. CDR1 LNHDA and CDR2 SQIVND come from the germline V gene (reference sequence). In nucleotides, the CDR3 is TGTGCCAGTAGTATCTTACCGGGACAGGGGGCCTACGAGCAGTACTTC. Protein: CASSILPGQGAYEQYF.

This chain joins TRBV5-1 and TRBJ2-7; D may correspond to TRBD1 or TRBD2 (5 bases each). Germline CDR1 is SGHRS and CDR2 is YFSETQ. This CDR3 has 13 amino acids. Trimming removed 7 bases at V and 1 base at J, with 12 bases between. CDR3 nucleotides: TGCGCCAGCGCCGGGACCCCTTCCTACGAGCAGTACTTC. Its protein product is CASAGTPSYEQYF.

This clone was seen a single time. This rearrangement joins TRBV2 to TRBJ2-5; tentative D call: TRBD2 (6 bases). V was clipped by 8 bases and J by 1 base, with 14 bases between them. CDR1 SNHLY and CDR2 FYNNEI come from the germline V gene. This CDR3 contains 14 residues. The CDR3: CASLTTSSQETQYF. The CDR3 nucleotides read TGTGCCAGCCTAACCACTAGCTCCCAAGAGACCCAGTACTTC.

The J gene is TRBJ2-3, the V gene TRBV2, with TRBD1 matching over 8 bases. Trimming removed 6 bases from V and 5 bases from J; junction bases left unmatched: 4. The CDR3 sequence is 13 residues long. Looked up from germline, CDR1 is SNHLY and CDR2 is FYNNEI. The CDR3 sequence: CASSQGARDTQYF. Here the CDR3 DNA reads TGTGCCAGCAGCCAGGGGGCAAGAGATACGCAGTATTTT.

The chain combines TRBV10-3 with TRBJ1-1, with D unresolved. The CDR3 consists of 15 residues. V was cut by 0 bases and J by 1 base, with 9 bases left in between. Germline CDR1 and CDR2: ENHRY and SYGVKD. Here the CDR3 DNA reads TGTGCCATCAGTGAGTCTAGTTGGGGGAACACTGAAGCTTTCTTT. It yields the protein CAISESSWGNTEAFF.

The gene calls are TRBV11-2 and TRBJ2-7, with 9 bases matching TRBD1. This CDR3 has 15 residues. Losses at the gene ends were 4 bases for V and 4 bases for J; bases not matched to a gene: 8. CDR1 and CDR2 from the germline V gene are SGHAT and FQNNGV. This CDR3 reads CASSWGTGGSYEQYF. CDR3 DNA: TGTGCCAGCAGCTGGGGAACAGGGGGCAGTTACGAGCAGTACTTC.

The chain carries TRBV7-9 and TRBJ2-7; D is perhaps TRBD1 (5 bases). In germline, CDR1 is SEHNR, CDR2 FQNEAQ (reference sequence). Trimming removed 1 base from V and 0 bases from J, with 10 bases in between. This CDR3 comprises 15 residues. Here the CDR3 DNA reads TGTGCCAGCAGCTTAGGGCAGGGCTTCTCCTACGAGCAGTACTTC. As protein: CASSLGQGFSYEQYF.

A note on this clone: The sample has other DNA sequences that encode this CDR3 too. The CDR3 is CASSQDTSSYEQYF. The CDR3 DNA follows: TGTGCCAGCAGCCAAGACACTAGCTCGTACGAGCAGTACTTC. The chain joins TRBV3-1 (or the pseudogene TRBV3-2) to TRBJ2-7; maybe TRBD2 (6 bases). Germline V gives CDR1 LGHDT, CDR2 YNNKEL (reference sequence). The CDR3 extends over 14 amino acids. Trimming took off 0 bases at V and 4 bases at J, with 10 bases between the two ends.

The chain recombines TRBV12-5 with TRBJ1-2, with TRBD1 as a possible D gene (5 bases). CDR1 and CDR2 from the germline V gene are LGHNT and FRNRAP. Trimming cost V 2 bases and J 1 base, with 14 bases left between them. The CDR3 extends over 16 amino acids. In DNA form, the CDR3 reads TGTGCTAGTGGTTTGCTGGCTGGGGGGAATAACTATGGCTACACCTTC. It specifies CASGLLAGGNNYGYTF.

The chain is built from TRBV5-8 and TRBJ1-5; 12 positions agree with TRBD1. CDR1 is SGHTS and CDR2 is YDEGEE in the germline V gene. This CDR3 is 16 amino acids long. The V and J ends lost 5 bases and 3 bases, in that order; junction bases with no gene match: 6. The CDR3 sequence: CASRNRDRGHNQPQHF. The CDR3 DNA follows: TGTGCCAGCAGGAATCGGGACAGGGGGCACAATCAGCCCCAGCATTTT. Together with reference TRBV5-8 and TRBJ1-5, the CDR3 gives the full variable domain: EAGVTQSPTHLIKTRGQQATLRCSPISGHTSVYWYQQALGLGLQFLLWYDEGEERNRGNFPPRFSGRQFPNYSSELNVNALELEDSALYLCASRNRDRGHNQPQHFGDGTRLSIL.

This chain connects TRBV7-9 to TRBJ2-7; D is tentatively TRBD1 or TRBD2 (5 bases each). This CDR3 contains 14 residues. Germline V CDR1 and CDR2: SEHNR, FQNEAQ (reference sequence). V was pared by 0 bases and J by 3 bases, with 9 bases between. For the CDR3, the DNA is TGTGCCAGCAGCTTAGCGGGGGTAATCTACGAGCAGTACTTC. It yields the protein CASSLAGVIYEQYF.

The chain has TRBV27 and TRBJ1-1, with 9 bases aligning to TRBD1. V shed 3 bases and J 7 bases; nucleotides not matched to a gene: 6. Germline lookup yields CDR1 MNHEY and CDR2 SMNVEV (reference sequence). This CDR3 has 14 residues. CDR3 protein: CASSFSTGGNEAFF. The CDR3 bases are TGTGCCAGCAGTTTTTCGACAGGGGGGAATGAAGCTTTCTTT.

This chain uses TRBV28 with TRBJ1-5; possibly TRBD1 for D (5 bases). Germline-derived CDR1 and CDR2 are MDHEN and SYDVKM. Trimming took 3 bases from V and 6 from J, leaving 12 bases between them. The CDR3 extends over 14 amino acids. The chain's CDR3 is CASSFRGGGQPQHF. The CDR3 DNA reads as TGTGCCAGCAGTTTTCGGGGGGGAGGTCAGCCCCAGCATTTT.

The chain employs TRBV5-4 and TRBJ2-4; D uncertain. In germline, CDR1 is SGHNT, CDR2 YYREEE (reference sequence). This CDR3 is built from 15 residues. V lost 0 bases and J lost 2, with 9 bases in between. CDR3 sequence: CASSLVGSSKNIQYF. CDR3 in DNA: TGTGCCAGCAGCTTGGTGGGGTCATCCAAAAACATTCAGTACTTC. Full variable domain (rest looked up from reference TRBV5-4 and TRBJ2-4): ETGVTQSPTHLIKTRGQQVTLRCSSQSGHNTVSWYQQALGQGPQFIFQYYREEENGRGNFPPRFSGLQFPNYSSELNVNALELDDSALYLCASSLVGSSKNIQYFGAGTRLSVL.

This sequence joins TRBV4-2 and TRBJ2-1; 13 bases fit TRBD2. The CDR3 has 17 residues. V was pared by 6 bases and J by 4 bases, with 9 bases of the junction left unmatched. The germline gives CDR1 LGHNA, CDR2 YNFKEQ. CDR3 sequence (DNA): TGTGCCAGCAGTCCGAATTTACTAGCGGGAGGGTACAATGAGCAGTTCTTC. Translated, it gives CASSPNLLAGGYNEQFF.

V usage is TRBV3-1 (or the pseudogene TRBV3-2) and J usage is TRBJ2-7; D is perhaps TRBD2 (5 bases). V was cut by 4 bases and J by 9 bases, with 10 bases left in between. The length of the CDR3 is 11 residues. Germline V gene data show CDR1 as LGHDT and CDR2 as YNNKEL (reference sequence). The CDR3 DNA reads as TGTGCCAGCAGCCTGACTATATGGCAGTACTTC. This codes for CASSLTIWQYF.

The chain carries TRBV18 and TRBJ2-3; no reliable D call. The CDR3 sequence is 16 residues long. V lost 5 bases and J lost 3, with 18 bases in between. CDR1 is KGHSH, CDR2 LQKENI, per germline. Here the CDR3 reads CASSTYPPAVTDTQYF. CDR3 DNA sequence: TGTGCCAGCTCAACCTACCCTCCAGCAGTGACAGATACGCAGTATTTT.